Sequencing of this TCR beta chain was carried out in a study of CD8+ T cells in alopecia areata (dated by TCRdb to the late 2010s). About the full investigation: Treated patients were enrolled in an open-label pilot trial of oral tofacitinib, 5 to 10 mg twice daily, for moderate-to-severe alopecia areata. Patients stayed on tofacitinib for 6 to 18 months and then had 6 months of follow-up off drug so that delayed response and recurrence could be assessed. High-throughput TCRbeta sequencing was used to examine T cell clonal expansion in alopecia areata in both the C3H/HeJ mouse model and human patients. Human TCRbeta sequencing covered scalp tissue and sorted CD4+ and CD8+ peripheral blood T cells from patchy and totalis/universalis alopecia areata patients and healthy controls. Biopsies were taken from tofacitinib-treated patients at baseline and again at 4 and 24 weeks into treatment, and several of those patients also had a later scalp biopsy. Scalp clonality was compared among normal scalp (n=4), patchy alopecia areata scalp (n=8), and alopecia totalis/universalis scalp (n=8). RNA was extracted with the PAXgene miRNA kit for fixed scalp, the miRNeasy kit for PBMCs, and the RNeasy kit for mouse skin. immunoSEQ multiplex PCR using 35 Vbeta forward primers and 13 Jbeta reverse primers was used to amplify TCRbeta CDR3 regions.

Summary of the overall study and its limitations: Scalp TCR repertoire analysis is complicated because resident alphabeta T cells in normal human skin are also sequenced, whereas mouse skin is dominated by gammadelta T cells. Compared with normal scalp, lesional scalp had higher clonality and more expanded CD8+ clones, particularly in alopecia totalis/universalis, a pattern that suggests antigenic drive. Shared TCR sequences between patients were less evident than in mice, which may be partly attributable to HLA diversity in the patient population.

The library was prepared using the immunoSEQ multiplex PCR assay. For TCR sequencing, RNA was extracted from every sample and reverse transcribed into cDNA to serve as template. SuperScript III was used for first-strand cDNA synthesis, primed with a 2:1 mix of oligo-dT and random hexamers. A synthetic immune receptor repertoire was used to gauge amplification bias, and whatever bias remained was removed computationally. The published analysis was carried out like this. Raw reads were preprocessed for error removal, and CDR3 was defined according to IMGT conventions as running from the conserved cysteine to phenylalanine. To get clonality, Shannon entropy was normalized by log2 of the number of productive unique TCRs and the result was subtracted from 1. Whether each scalp clone was CD4 or CD8 was inferred by checking scalp TCRbeta sequences against the CD4 and CD8 repertoires from sorted blood. TCRdb took over this immuneACCESS table, retaining in-frame rearrangements with V and J assigned. Such tables are incomplete; in checked studies, under half of the missing clones stem from an unresolved V gene, and the remainder is unexplained. Clonal size and the V and J genes are those of that table, whereas D and trimming came from the DNA. The sample profile shows over 150,000 clones; around 63% of them were found once. Over 1.5% of the sample is in the top ten clones.

Remarks on this clone: Its antigen is still unknown. Base qualities are not at hand, and no much larger clone is one base apart.

Trimming takes 4 bases off V and 2 bases off J; junction bases not matched to a gene: 6. The CDR3 spans 14 residues, from the cysteine through the phenylalanine. Just CDR3 DNA is preserved here, 42 bases in frame from base 1. CDR1 SGHDT and CDR2 YYEEEE are derived from the germline V gene. The time point label of this sample denotes: baseline before oral tofacitinib. From alopecia areata patients, peripheral blood was collected along with lesional scalp punch biopsies. PBMCs were isolated by density centrifugation and stained for CD3, CD4 and CD8, and CD4+ and CD8+ T cells were sorted on a FACSAria. The rearrangement combines TRBV5-6 with TRBJ2-7; TRBD1 aligns with 7 central bases. The input for sequencing was CD4+ T cells sorted from blood, taken at week 0. This clonotype was sampled from a human donor with alopecia areata. The DNA sequence follows: TGTGCCAGCAGCCTTAGGCAGGGGGCCTACGAGCAGTACTTC. Its protein product is CASSLRQGAYEQYF.